This TCR beta chain was recovered during a study of cytomegalovirus exposure and HLA in healthy donors. V shed 5 bases and J 7 bases; nucleotides not matched to a gene: 10. The CDR3 spans 14 residues. Germline V gene data show CDR1 as WNHNN and CDR2 as SYGVQD (reference sequence). PCR primers comprised 60 Vbeta and 13 Jbeta primers. Method: immunoSEQ multiplex PCR; TCRdb's copy keeps in-frame clones and lacks some. This table lists under 200,000 clones. J is TRBJ2-7 and V is TRBV10-1; 8 bases map to TRBD2. Source material: PBMCs. The TCR originated in a man between 25 and 39 years old in good health and CMV-seronegative. The CDR3 coding sequence is TGCGCCAGCAGTCCCCCGGGACTAGGTTTTGAGCAGTACTTC. Its translation: CASSPPGLGFEQYF.